The 5 T cell receptor beta chains given below trace back to one sample, sequenced in a study of tissue T cells after allogeneic stem cell transplantation. Profiled with immunoSEQ multiplex PCR; TCRdb holds only in-frame clones, not every one. The table records several thousand clones, approximately 34% of them present only once. Time point here: mouse harvest day 14 after allogeneic transplant. The graft held 10^6 splenic CD5+ T cells and 10^7 T-cell-depleted bone marrow cells. The sequenced sample consisted of skin. The receptor source for this set is a female BALB/c mouse given C57BL/6 T cells with graft-versus-host disease after an allogeneic hematopoietic cell transplant.

On this clone: Gene names and germline match the mouse. Coverage ceases 1 residue before the CDR3 finishes, and the germline J gene fills in the end. Within the sample, other DNA sequences also encode this same CDR3. The rearrangement uses TRBV3 and TRBJ2-2; D is possibly TRBD1 (6 bases). The germline V and J ends were trimmed by 6 bases and 2 bases, with 7 bases remaining between them. There are 13 residues in the CDR3. Germline CDR1 SNHLY, CDR2 FYNGKV (reference sequence). The CDR3 DNA, read in part, is TGTGCCAGCAGTCAGGGGAACACCGGGCAGCTCTAC. This translates into CASSQGNTGQLY. The entire CDR3 reads CASSQGNTGQLYF.

Notes on this clone: Genes and germline are mouse. CDR3 DNA (partial): TGTGCCAGCAGTCTGGGGGGAGAAACGCTGTAT. This encodes CASSLGGETLY. The whole CDR3 region reads CASSLGGETLYF. The V call is TRBV26, the J call TRBJ2-3, with D perhaps matching TRBD1 or TRBD2 (5 bases each). The read is 1 residue too short to cover the CDR3 end, so that end is filled in from the germline J gene. V shed 2 bases and J shed 5 bases, with 5 bases lying between them. Per the germline V gene, CDR1 is KGHPV and CDR2 is FQNQEV (reference sequence). CDR3 size: 12 residues.

Within the sample, this clone is medium-sized. Genes and germline come from the mouse. The read is 1 residue too short to cover the CDR3 end, so that end is filled in from the germline J gene. This chain joins TRBV15 and TRBJ2-7; no firm D call. V shed 1 base and J shed 4 bases, with 5 bases lying between them. The CDR3 is made up of 12 amino acids. Germline loops: CDR1 SGHND, CDR2 FRSKSL. The sequenced CDR3 bases are TGTGCCAGCAGTTTAGACAAATATGAACAGTAC. Translation gives CASSLDKYEQY. The complete CDR3 protein is CASSLDKYEQYF. Using reference TRBV15 and TRBJ2-7 for the parts outside the CDR3, the full variable domain is DAGVTQTPRHEVAEKGQTIILKCEPVSGHNDLFWYRQTKIQGLELLSYFRSKSLMEDGGAFKDRFKAEMLNSSFSTLKIQPTEPKDSAVYLCASSLDKYEQYFGPGTRLTVL.

This clone is judged medium-sized. All gene names here are mouse names. The sequence runs out 1 residue before the end of the CDR3; the remainder is reconstructed from the germline J gene. V and J are TRBV26 and TRBJ2-7; 11 nucleotides match TRBD1. The CDR3 contains 14 residues. Germline V gene lookup returns CDR1 KGHPV and CDR2 FQNQEV (reference sequence). Unmatched junction bases numbered 4, after V lost 2 bases and J lost 7 bases. The DNA read from the CDR3 is TGTGCCAGCAGTCTGGGACAGGGGGCGCTGGAACAGTAC. As protein: CASSLGQGALEQY. The entire CDR3 protein reads CASSLGQGALEQYF.

For this clone: Genes and germline come from the mouse. This chain's CDR3 is CSSSQSHRGETLYF. The covered CDR3 bases are TGCTCCAGCAGTCAATCGCACAGGGGGGAAACGCTGTAT. The gene calls are TRBV23 and TRBJ2-3; TRBD1 reflects the table's D call only, with no check against the DNA. Sequencing ends 1 residue short of the CDR3 end; the germline J gene provides the rest. CDR1 is KGHTA and CDR2 is FQNQQP in the germline V gene. This CDR3 is built from 14 residues. The full variable domain, its missing parts supplied by reference TRBV23 and TRBJ2-3, is DAAVTQKPRYLIKMKGQEAEMKCIPEKGHTAVFWYQQKQSKELKFLIYFQNQQPLDQIDMVKERFSAVCPSSSLCSLGIRTCEAEDSALYLCSSSQSHRGETLYFGSGTRLTVL.